This T cell receptor beta chain was identified in a study of cytomegalovirus exposure and HLA in healthy donors. Notes on this clone: Its antigen is not known.

Study results and caveats: One variant, a missense change in DCLRE1C, was linked in a later analysis to TCR beta V- and J-gene trimming. A later analysis found that most CMV-associated TCR beta chains appeared HLA-restricted. In vitro confirmation showed three CMV-associated chains to be CMV antigen specific.

The primer mix had 60 Vbeta and 13 Jbeta primers. Here immunoSEQ multiplex PCR was the method, and the copy in TCRdb shows in-frame clones only, minus some. Recorded for this sample: some 40,000 clones. Looked up from germline, CDR1 is SQVTM and CDR2 is ANQGSEA. V was clipped by 7 bases and J by 3 bases; unmatched bases: 7. This CDR3 spans 15 amino acids. The rearrangement uses TRBV29-1 and TRBJ2-3; TRBD2 agrees at 13 bases. The receptor was derived from a male donor in good health and CMV-seronegative. The sample consisted of PBMCs. CDR3 in DNA: TGCAGCGCCGATGGGACTAGCGGGGAAACAGATACGCAGTATTTT. Residues: CSADGTSGETDTQYF.